This entry features one TCR beta chain sequence. The data were produced by immunoSEQ multiplex PCR, yet TCRdb's version contains in-frame clones alone and is incomplete. The table shows 80,000 to 95,000 clones, with roughly 85% occurring only once. Autoimmune disease history or systemic immunosuppression led to patient exclusion. The germline CDR1 and CDR2 sequences are SGHTA and FQGNSA. Trimming pared 5 bases from V and 14 bases from J, leaving 18 bases between. The CDR3 is 12 residues long. The data stem from a study of OX40 agonist ivuxolimab in advanced cancers. This clonotype was sampled from an adult with an advanced solid tumor such as melanoma, head and neck, liver or kidney cancer. The material sequenced was CD4+ or CD8+ T cells sorted from blood, taken in a trial of the OX40 agonist ivuxolimab. The chain has TRBV7-2 and TRBJ1-2, with D perhaps TRBD1 (5 bases). The CDR3 bases are TGTGCCAGCAGCCTGGGACTCCCAGGAAGGACCTTC. Translated, it gives CASSLGLPGRTF.